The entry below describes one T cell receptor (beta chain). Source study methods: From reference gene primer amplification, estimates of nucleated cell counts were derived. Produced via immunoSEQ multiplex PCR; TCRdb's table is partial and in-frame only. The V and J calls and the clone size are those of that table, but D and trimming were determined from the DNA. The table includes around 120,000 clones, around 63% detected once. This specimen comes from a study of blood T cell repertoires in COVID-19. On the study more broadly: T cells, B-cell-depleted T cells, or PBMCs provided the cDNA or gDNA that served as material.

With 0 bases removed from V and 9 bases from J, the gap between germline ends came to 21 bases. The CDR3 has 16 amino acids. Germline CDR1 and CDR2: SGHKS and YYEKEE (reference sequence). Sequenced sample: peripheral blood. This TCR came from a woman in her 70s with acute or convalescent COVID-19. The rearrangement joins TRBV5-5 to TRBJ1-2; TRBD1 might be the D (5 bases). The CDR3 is CASSLAALGPAGSYTF. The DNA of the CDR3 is TGTGCCAGCAGCTTGGCAGCGCTAGGGCCGGCAGGGAGCTACACCTTC. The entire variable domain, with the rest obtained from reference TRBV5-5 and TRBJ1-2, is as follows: DAGVTQSPTHLIKTRGQQVTLRCSPISGHKSVSWYQQVLGQGPQFIFQYYEKEERGRGNFPDRFSARQFPNYSSELNVNALLLGDSALYLCASSLAALGPAGSYTFGSGTRLTVV.